This TCR beta chain was sequenced in a study of post-analysis software for immune sequencing data. Whole-study results and caveats: People with multiple sclerosis had a significantly lower normalized Chao1 diversity than controls did. When the samples were clustered directly with F measure, those that had been prepared in the same batch showed strong co-clustering.

With respect to this clonotype: Its matching antigen is unknown.

Prepared TCR beta cDNA libraries contained unique molecular identifiers. The T cell input of about 0.85 to 10 million gave about half a million cDNA molecules. TCRdb passed the PCR reads through MiXCR, listing each CDR3 protein once. Of 160,000 or so distinct CDR3 sequences listed, under 40% were seen once; the top ten hold 28%. The receptor's source is a girl aged 5 to 17 with multiple sclerosis. The sample consisted of blood, taken after autologous hematopoietic stem cell transplantation.

CDR3 sequence (DNA): TGTGCCAGCAGTTACTCGACAGGGTTATTAGAGACCCAGTACTTC. The encoded protein is CASSYSTGLLETQYF. The chain combines TRBV6-5 with TRBJ2-5; 7 nucleotides match TRBD1. After removal of 0 bases from V and 4 bases from J, the junction contained 5 bases not matched to a gene. Per the germline V gene, CDR1 is MNHEY and CDR2 is SVGAGI. This CDR3 has 15 residues.